A single sample gave rise to the 5 T cell receptor beta chains below, sequenced in a study of molecular identifiers for immune sequencing clone quantification. TCRdb reprocessed the PCR reads via MiXCR and lists one record per CDR3 protein. Of some 580,000 distinct CDR3 sequences listed, about 25% are singletons. Sequencing was performed on naive CD8+ T cells from blood, with Jurkat cell RNA spiked in. Subset noted: FACS-sorted CD8+CD4-CCR7+CD45RA+ naive T cells. These receptors all come from a human donor in good health. Some libraries in this study had Jurkat cell RNA spiked in.

The V gene is TRBV10-1, the J gene TRBJ2-5; no clear D gene. The V gene lost 4 bases and the J gene lost 1 base, with 7 bases spanning the gap. Germline CDR1 reads WNHNN; CDR2 reads SYGVQD (reference sequence). The CDR3 contains 13 residues. The CDR3 bases are TGCGCCAGCAGTGGGTTTACCCAAGAGACCCAGTACTTC. Translated, it gives CASSGFTQETQYF.

This clonotype was seen more than once but under ten times. The J gene is TRBJ2-1, the V gene TRBV2; D not certain. This CDR3 region has 14 residues. Trimming left V 2 bases short and J 7 bases short, with 12 bases between. CDR1 is SNHLY and CDR2 is FYNNEI in the germline V gene. CDR3 residues: CASSEQNKENEQFF. For the CDR3, the DNA is TGTGCCAGCAGTGAACAGAACAAAGAGAATGAGCAGTTCTTC.

The table lists this clonotype with many counts. This chain uses TRBV7-2 with TRBJ2-1; D tentatively reads TRBD1 or TRBD2 (5 bases each). With 5 bases removed from V and 9 bases from J, the gap between germline ends came to 20 bases. Germline V CDR1 and CDR2: SGHTA, FQGNSA. CDR3 length: 15 residues. The DNA for the CDR3 is TGTGCCAGCAGCCCGGGACCGTTCTTTCCCCCTGAGCAGTTCTTC. This sequence encodes CASSPGPFFPPEQFF. The variable domain in full, completed from reference TRBV7-2 and TRBJ2-1, reads GAGVSQSPSNKVTEKGKDVELRCDPISGHTALYWYRQSLGQGLEFLIYFQGNSAPDKSGLPSDRFSAERTGGSVSTLTIQRTQQEDSAVYLCASSPGPFFPPEQFFGPGTRLTVL.

This clonotype was recorded many times. This rearrangement joins TRBV12-3 or TRBV12-4 to TRBJ1-1; D remains ambiguous. The CDR3 totals 15 residues. V was pared by 1 base and J by 0 bases, with 9 bases between. This CDR3 is CASSLGDTMNTEAFF. DNA for the CDR3: TGTGCCAGCAGTTTAGGTGACACCATGAACACTGAAGCTTTCTTT.

This clonotype was counted at least ten times. The chain recombines TRBV13 with TRBJ2-3, with 9 bases that match TRBD2. The germline V gene has CDR1 PRHDT and CDR2 FYEKMQ (reference sequence). The CDR3 covers 17 residues. V lost 2 bases and J lost 4; bases outside the gene matches: 10. CDR3: CASSLSPSGRFPDTQYF. The CDR3 DNA reads as TGTGCCAGCAGCTTATCGCCCAGCGGGAGGTTCCCAGATACGCAGTATTTT.